A single sample is the source of the 19 T cell receptor beta chains below, sequenced in a study of T and B cells in COVID-19 patients. From blood, about 220-500 ng of genomic DNA served as TRB template. Multiplex PCR with BIOMED2 TRB-A/B primer pools amplified TRB rearrangements. MiXCR, run by TCRdb on the multiplex PCR reads, gives a single entry per CDR3 protein. The profile shows approximately 26,000 distinct CDR3 sequences, 32% of them singletons. The sequencing sample was made of blood. All receptors come from a human donor who had recovered from COVID-19.

The V gene is TRBV7-9, the J gene TRBJ1-2; 7 nucleotides match TRBD1. Unmatched junction bases numbered 9, after V lost 5 bases and J lost 3 bases. CDR1 is SEHNR, CDR2 FQNEAQ, per germline (reference sequence). The CDR3 extends over 15 amino acids. The CDR3 region has the DNA TGTGCCAGCAGCCACAGGGGAGGAGAGGACTATGGCTACACCTTC. This codes for CASSHRGGEDYGYTF.

This clonotype has more than one count but fewer than ten. V is TRBV5-6 and J is TRBJ2-3; D unresolved. Germline V gene sequence: CDR1 SGHDT, CDR2 YYEEEE. Trimming took off 5 bases at V and 0 bases at J, with 13 bases between the two ends. The CDR3 spans 15 residues. This CDR3 is CASSHSVYSTDTQYF. Here the CDR3 DNA reads TGTGCCAGCAGTCACAGCGTTTACAGCACAGATACGCAGTATTTT. The full variable domain, in which reference TRBV5-6 and TRBJ2-3 provide the parts outside the CDR3, is DAGVTQSPTHLIKTRGQQVTLRCSPKSGHDTVSWYQQALGQGPQFIFQYYEEEERQRGNFPDRFSGHQFPNYSSELNVNALLLGDSALYLCASSHSVYSTDTQYFGPGTRLTVL.

The chain recombines TRBV15 with TRBJ1-2, with TRBD1 as a possible D gene (5 bases). The CDR3 spans 15 residues. The V and J ends lost 1 base and 4 bases respectively, with 13 bases between them. Germline assignment: CDR1 LNHNV and CDR2 YYDKDF (reference sequence). Here the CDR3 DNA reads TGTGCCACCAGCAGAGGCTCCAGGGACCCCTATGGCTACACCTTC. This sequence encodes CATSRGSRDPYGYTF. The whole variable domain, filled in from reference TRBV15 and TRBJ1-2, reads DAMVIQNPRYQVTQFGKPVTLSCSQTLNHNVMYWYQQKSSQAPKLLFHYYDKDFNNEADTPDNFQSRRPNTSFCFLDIRSPGLGDTAMYLCATSRGSRDPYGYTFGSGTRLTVV.

This clonotype was found a few times. V and J are TRBV7-9 and TRBJ2-1, with TRBD2 identical over 7 bases. Per the germline V gene, CDR1 is SEHNR and CDR2 is FQNEAQ (reference sequence). The CDR3 loop spans 16 amino acids. V dropped 5 bases and J dropped 0; count of bases not matched to a gene: 7. The CDR3 sequence is CASSPHGRSSYNEQFF. CDR3 nucleotides: TGTGCCAGCAGCCCACACGGGAGGAGCTCCTACAATGAGCAGTTCTTC.

The CDR3 nucleotides are TGTGCCAGCAAGAGTCCAAGGGACACTGAAGCTTTCTTT. Residues: CASKSPRDTEAFF. V and J are TRBV6-2 or TRBV6-3 and TRBJ1-1, with D uncertain. The CDR3 consists of 13 residues. Deletions cut 7 bases from V and 3 bases from J, with 12 bases between. Germline CDR1 MNHEY, CDR2 SVGEGT.

The chain recombines TRBV6-2 or TRBV6-3 with TRBJ1-2, with unresolved D. The germline CDR1 and CDR2 sequences are MNHEY and SVGEGT. This CDR3 is 12 amino acids long. Trimming removed 5 bases at V and 1 base at J, with 5 bases between. CDR3 in amino acids: CASSGNNYGYTF. CDR3 in DNA: TGTGCCAGCAGTGGAAATAACTATGGCTACACCTTC.

The V call is TRBV11-1, the J call TRBJ2-7; the D gene is possibly TRBD2 (5 bases). From germline, CDR1 is SGHAT and CDR2 FQDESV (reference sequence). The CDR3 consists of 15 residues. Between the trimmed V and J ends, which lost 1 base and 4 bases, there was a span of 14 bases. CDR3 nucleotide sequence: TGTGCCAGCAGCTTAGTGGCGGGCTCTGGTTACGAGCAGTACTTC. Its translation is CASSLVAGSGYEQYF.

The rearrangement links TRBV5-1 to TRBJ2-1; 10 nucleotides line up with TRBD1. This CDR3 is built from 13 residues. CDR1 SGHRS and CDR2 YFSETQ come from the germline V gene. After removal of 3 bases from V and 9 bases from J, the junction contained 3 bases not matched to a gene. The DNA of the CDR3 is TGCGCCAGCAGCTGGGGGACAGGGGCTGAGCAGTTCTTC. It translates to CASSWGTGAEQFF.

A few counts support this clonotype. The J gene is TRBJ1-1, the V gene TRBV14; no clear D. The germline gives CDR1 SGHDN, CDR2 FVKESK. V was clipped by 0 bases and J by 0 bases, with 2 bases between them. The CDR3 has 13 amino acids. DNA of the CDR3: TGTGCCAGCAGCCAAGAGTTGAACACTGAAGCTTTCTTT. As protein: CASSQELNTEAFF.

This clonotype has a handful of counts. CDR3 coding DNA: TGCAGTGGTAACCTAGAGACCCAGTACTTC. As protein: CSGNLETQYF. This rearrangement joins TRBV20-1 to TRBJ2-5; the D is unclear. CDR1 is DFQATT and CDR2 is SNEGSKA in the germline V gene (reference sequence). This CDR3 has 10 amino acids. The V and J ends lost 7 bases and 4 bases respectively, with 7 bases between them.

About this clonotype itself: Possible read error: a much larger clone is one base away. The J gene is TRBJ2-2, the V gene TRBV27, with 9 bases identical to TRBD1. This CDR3 has 15 amino acids. Germline assignment: CDR1 MNHEY and CDR2 SMNVEV (reference sequence). Written as DNA, the CDR3 is TGTGCCAGCAGTCTGGACAGGGGAGGCACCGGGGAGCTGCTTTTT. Translation: CASSLDRGGTGELLF.

The rearrangement uses TRBV7-6 and TRBJ2-1, with D uncertain. In germline, CDR1 is SGHVS, CDR2 FNYEAQ. The length of the CDR3 is 10 residues. V was cut by 4 bases and J by 10 bases, with 5 bases left in between. The CDR3 sequence: CASSSGEQFF. CDR3 DNA sequence: TGTGCCAGCAGCTCGGGCGAGCAGTTCTTC.

The J gene is TRBJ2-5, the V gene TRBV19; 12 bases are shared with TRBD2. Germline loops: CDR1 LNHDA, CDR2 SQIVND (reference sequence). The V and J ends lost 8 bases and 4 bases, in that order; junction bases with no gene match: 8. The CDR3 has 15 amino acids. The CDR3 loop is CASRGLAGSVETQYF. The DNA for the CDR3 is TGTGCCAGTCGCGGACTAGCGGGGTCAGTAGAGACCCAGTACTTC.

This clonotype was seen only a few times. The genes are TRBV7-2 and TRBJ1-2; D is unresolved. CDR3 size: 13 residues. Germline V gene data show CDR1 as SGHTA and CDR2 as FQGNSA. With 4 bases removed from V and 6 bases from J, the gap between germline ends came to 12 bases. DNA of the CDR3: TGTGCCAGCAGCTCTGAGGGATTGGATGGCTACACCTTC. Residues: CASSSEGLDGYTF.

This clonotype came up a few times. Mismatch with germline at one junction end may stem from a read error. This rearrangement joins TRBV5-5 to TRBJ2-7; D may match TRBD1 or TRBD2 (5 bases each). Germline V gives CDR1 SGHKS, CDR2 YYEKEE (reference sequence). CDR3 length: 14 residues. In DNA, the CDR3 is TGTGCCAGAAGCCCCCCTCGACGGGGCTACGGGCAGTACTTC. Protein sequence: CARSPPRRGYGQYF.

This sequence joins TRBV5-6 and TRBJ1-2; tentative D call: TRBD1 (6 bases). The length of the CDR3 is 16 residues. Trimming pared 2 bases from V and 2 bases from J, leaving 16 bases between. Germline V gives CDR1 SGHDT, CDR2 YYEEEE. The CDR3 DNA reads as TGTGCCAGCAGCTTCGGCGGGGGCGGGGGCAACTATGGCTACACCTTC. It codes for CASSFGGGGGNYGYTF.

By share, this clonotype counts as medium-sized. This chain connects TRBV29-1 to TRBJ2-3, with D hard to call. Germline values: CDR1 SQVTM, CDR2 ANQGSEA. Trimming left V 0 bases short and J 5 bases short, with 0 bases between. CDR3 length: 10 amino acids. The CDR3 reads CSVEEDTQYF. CDR3 in DNA: TGCAGCGTTGAAGAAGATACGCAGTATTTT.

This clonotype was picked up one time. J is TRBJ2-7 and V is TRBV7-9; D might be TRBD1 (6 bases). Trimming removed 1 base from V and 2 bases from J, with 18 bases in between. From germline, CDR1 is SEHNR and CDR2 FQNEAQ (reference sequence). The CDR3 runs to 17 residues. The CDR3 region has the DNA TGTGCCAGCAGCTTAGTGCGGCAGGGGACAAACGCCTACGAGCAGTACTTC. Residues: CASSLVRQGTNAYEQYF.

This clonotype has only a few counts. The chain is built from TRBV6-2 or TRBV6-3 and TRBJ1-5; D unclear. Germline loops: CDR1 MNHEY, CDR2 SVGEGT. This CDR3 is built from 15 residues. The V gene lost 2 bases and the J gene lost 3 bases, with 11 bases spanning the gap. The DNA of the CDR3 is TGTGCCAGCAGTTACGGGCGGCTATCCAATCAGCCCCAGCATTTT. Translation: CASSYGRLSNQPQHF.